A single sample gave rise to the 21 T cell receptor beta chains below, sequenced in a study of blood T cell repertoires in COVID-19. Method: immunoSEQ multiplex PCR; TCRdb's copy keeps in-frame clones and lacks some. The sample has over 300,000 clones, 70% to 90% seen once. The sequenced sample was peripheral blood. Receptors were obtained from a man aged 40-50 years with acute or convalescent COVID-19.

The chain is built from TRBV9 and TRBJ1-5; TRBD1 might be the D (6 bases). Germline V gives CDR1 SGDLS, CDR2 YYNGEE. This CDR3 spans 17 amino acids. With 3 bases removed from V and 3 bases from J, the gap between germline ends came to 19 bases. CDR3 sequence: CASSEGGGPTFNQPQHF. The CDR3 DNA follows: TGTGCCAGCAGCGAGGGGGGGGGCCCCACATTCAATCAGCCCCAGCATTTT.

V and J are TRBV19 and TRBJ1-2; D remains ambiguous. The V end was cut by 7 bases, the J end by 3 bases, with 9 bases between. This CDR3 is built from 12 residues. CDR1 and CDR2 from the germline V gene are LNHDA and SQIVND (reference sequence). CDR3 DNA sequence: TGTGCCAGTAATAGCGGGGACTATGGCTACACCTTC. As protein: CASNSGDYGYTF.

This chain connects TRBV6-5 to TRBJ1-1, with 7 bases matching TRBD1. In germline, CDR1 is MNHEY, CDR2 SVGAGI. The CDR3 totals 13 residues. The V segment lost 6 bases and the J segment 7 bases; nucleotides outside the gene matches: 8. CDR3 amino acids: CASRRQGLGEAFF. The CDR3 DNA reads as TGTGCCAGCAGGAGACAGGGTCTAGGTGAAGCTTTCTTT.

This chain connects TRBV7-2 to TRBJ2-2, with TRBD2 identical over 8 bases. Germline V gene data show CDR1 as SGHTA and CDR2 as FQGNSA. The CDR3 has 16 residues. After removal of 1 base from V and 3 bases from J, the junction contained 4 bases not matched to a gene. Written as DNA, the CDR3 is TGTGCCAGCAGCTTAGAACCGGGAGGGTACACCGGGGAGCTGTTTTTT. It codes for CASSLEPGGYTGELFF.

The rearrangement links TRBV7-9 to TRBJ1-4, with D possibly matching TRBD1 (5 bases). The V gene lost 5 bases and the J gene lost 8 bases, with 21 bases spanning the gap. Germline V gives CDR1 SEHNR, CDR2 FQNEAQ (reference sequence). The CDR3 contains 16 residues. The CDR3 loop is CASSTIGGDQREKLFF. CDR3 coding DNA: TGTGCCAGCAGCACAATTGGAGGGGACCAGCGGGAAAAACTGTTTTTT.

The gene calls are TRBV10-3 and TRBJ1-6, with 9 bases identical to TRBD1. The trim removed 8 bases at V and 10 bases at J, leaving 6 bases unmatched. CDR1 and CDR2 (germline): ENHRY, SYGVKD. The length of the CDR3 is 13 residues. As DNA, the CDR3 is TGTGCCATCGGCCGGGACAGGGCCTCACCCCTCCACTTT. It yields the protein CAIGRDRASPLHF.

This clone was found a few times. The chain is built from TRBV14 and TRBJ2-1, with 12 bases identical to TRBD2. After removal of 3 bases from V and 9 bases from J, the junction contained 6 bases not matched to a gene. The germline gives CDR1 SGHDN, CDR2 FVKESK. The CDR3 has 15 residues. In DNA form, the CDR3 reads TGTGCCAGCAGCCATTGGACTAGCGGGATTATTGAGCAGTTCTTC. Amino acid sequence: CASSHWTSGIIEQFF.

The chain is built from TRBV30 and TRBJ2-3; maybe TRBD2 (5 bases). The CDR3 covers 12 residues. Germline V gene sequence: CDR1 GTSNPN, CDR2 SVGIG (reference sequence). V lost 1 base and J lost 6, with 8 bases in between. The CDR3 region has the DNA TGTGCCTGGAGTGCGGGGTGGGATACGCAGTATTTT. It is translated as CAWSAGWDTQYF.

The chain combines TRBV5-6 with TRBJ2-7, with D possibly TRBD2 on 5 matching bases. This CDR3 has 13 amino acids. V lost 2 bases and J 2 bases, leaving 8 bases between the germline ends. Germline CDR1 reads SGHDT; CDR2 reads YYEEEE. The chain's CDR3 is CASSFPEAYEQYF. The CDR3, as DNA: TGTGCCAGCAGCTTCCCGGAGGCCTACGAGCAGTACTTC.

V is TRBV7-2 and J is TRBJ2-7, with D hard to call. Trimming pared 0 bases from V and 0 bases from J, leaving 9 bases between. CDR1 is SGHTA and CDR2 is FQGNSA in the germline V gene. The CDR3 sequence is 15 residues long. In DNA, the CDR3 is TGTGCCAGCAGCTTAGCGTCTCTTAGCTCCTACGAGCAGTACTTC. Protein product: CASSLASLSSYEQYF.

This chain connects TRBV5-1 to TRBJ1-2, with TRBD1 identical over 8 bases. CDR3 size: 15 residues. Germline lookup yields CDR1 SGHRS and CDR2 YFSETQ. The V gene end was trimmed by 2 bases and the J gene end by 8 bases; junction bases not matched to a gene: 11. CDR3: CASSFDSAGGRGYTF. The CDR3 DNA sequence: TGCGCCAGCAGCTTTGACTCGGCAGGGGGCCGGGGCTACACCTTC.

The rearrangement links TRBV12-3 or TRBV12-4 to TRBJ2-7; D is unclear. The CDR3 contains 11 residues. V was pared by 8 bases and J by 1 base, with 6 bases between. This CDR3 is CASSISYEQYF. The CDR3 DNA reads as TGTGCCAGCTCTATTTCCTACGAGCAGTACTTC.

The rearrangement joins TRBV2 to TRBJ1-1; D remains unclear. This CDR3 has 14 residues. The V and J ends lost 3 bases and 4 bases respectively, with 12 bases between them. Germline assignment: CDR1 SNHLY and CDR2 FYNNEI. Written as DNA, the CDR3 is TGTGCCAGCAGTGACCCGGGGAGGAGCACTGAAGCTTTCTTT. Protein sequence: CASSDPGRSTEAFF.

This clone occurred a few times. The rearrangement uses TRBV5-1 and TRBJ2-4; possible D gene TRBD1, 5 bases. The CDR3 loop spans 14 amino acids. Germline CDR1 and CDR2: SGHRS and YFSETQ. The germline V and J ends were trimmed by 2 bases and 6 bases, with 12 bases remaining between them. The CDR3, as DNA: TGCGCCAGCAGCTTCGACAGCTCGAGAAACATTCAGTACTTC. Its translation is CASSFDSSRNIQYF.

V is TRBV7-2 and J is TRBJ2-2, with 7 bases aligning to TRBD2. The V and J ends lost 5 bases and 1 base, in that order; junction bases with no gene match: 4. CDR1 is SGHTA and CDR2 is FQGNSA in the germline V gene. CDR3 length equals 15 residues. The CDR3 nucleotides are TGTGCCAGCAGCGCGGGAGCCTGGAACACCGGGGAGCTGTTTTTT. The encoded protein is CASSAGAWNTGELFF.

This clone was recorded once. The gene calls are TRBV27 and TRBJ1-1; D might be TRBD1 (5 bases). Germline CDR1 and CDR2: MNHEY and SMNVEV (reference sequence). Trimming took off 1 base at V and 7 bases at J, with 10 bases between the two ends. The CDR3 length is 13 residues. The CDR3 DNA sequence: TGTGCCAGCAGTTTATACCGGGGGGTTGAAGCTTTCTTT. This sequence encodes CASSLYRGVEAFF.

In its sample, this clone was seen once. This rearrangement joins TRBV28 to TRBJ1-2; 10 bases are shared with TRBD1. CDR3 length: 15 residues. The ends lost 6 bases at V and 1 base at J; junction bases unmatched: 5. CDR1 is MDHEN, CDR2 SYDVKM, per germline. Here the CDR3 reads CASRPDRGSNYGYTF. As DNA, the CDR3 is TGTGCCAGCAGGCCGGACAGGGGGAGTAACTATGGCTACACCTTC.

This clone was picked up one time. This chain links TRBV6-2 or TRBV6-3 with TRBJ1-1; 7 bases are shared with TRBD1. The germline V gene encodes CDR1 MNHEY and CDR2 SVGEGT. J was trimmed by 5 bases and V by 2 bases; bases with no gene match: 11. This CDR3 region has 16 residues. The CDR3 region is CASSYHTGVVATEAFF. The CDR3 DNA sequence: TGTGCCAGCAGTTACCACACAGGGGTGGTTGCGACTGAAGCTTTCTTT.

The V gene is TRBV27, the J gene TRBJ1-5; a weak D match, TRBD1 (6 bases). The CDR3 extends over 13 amino acids. V lost 4 bases and J lost 7, with 11 bases in between. The germline V gene has CDR1 MNHEY and CDR2 SMNVEV (reference sequence). The CDR3 DNA sequence: TGTGCCAGCAGTTACAGGGAGAGCCAGCCCCAGCATTTT. Protein: CASSYRESQPQHF.

This chain joins TRBV2 and TRBJ1-2; D unclear. CDR1 and CDR2 (germline): SNHLY, FYNNEI. The CDR3 sequence is 14 residues long. Trimming pared 6 bases from V and 5 bases from J, leaving 16 bases between. CDR3 residues: CASREAGQLYGYTF. CDR3 nucleotide sequence: TGTGCCAGCAGGGAGGCAGGCCAACTATATGGCTACACCTTC.

The V and J genes are TRBV19 and TRBJ2-7, with 15 positions matching TRBD2. Germline loops: CDR1 LNHDA, CDR2 SQIVND (reference sequence). This CDR3 spans 15 amino acids. The V segment lost 5 bases and the J segment 2 bases; nucleotides outside the gene matches: 1. The CDR3 loop reads CASSRTSGRAYEQYF. DNA for the CDR3: TGTGCCAGTAGTCGGACTAGCGGGAGGGCCTACGAGCAGTACTTC.